The 9 T cell receptor beta chains reported below all come from one sample, sequenced in a study of shared clonotypes between healthy human individuals (TCRdb year 2020). Library creation used the immunoSEQ multiplex PCR assay. This immuneACCESS table, as held by TCRdb, lists in-frame sequences with V and J called but not all clones. Of the missing ones, under half trace to an unresolved V gene in checked studies; the others have no known cause. This sample has some 1,400,000 clones in its table, and roughly 96% of those were observed once. The ten largest clones capture over 1% of the sample. The sequenced sample was naive CD4+ T cells sorted from blood. The sample's cell subset or site label is to be understood as: CD45RA+ positively selected. Receptor source: a young man in good health.

This clone was recorded once. This rearrangement joins TRBV30 to TRBJ2-4; the match to TRBD2 covers 12 bases. In germline, CDR1 is GTSNPN, CDR2 SVGIG (reference sequence). This CDR3 is built from 20 residues. V was pared by 4 bases and J by 2 bases, with 18 bases of the junction left unmatched. DNA of the CDR3: TGTGCCTGGAAGGAGGTGGTATCGACTAGCGGGAGAAAGCCCAAAAACATTCAGTACTTC. Protein sequence: CAWKEVVSTSGRKPKNIQYF.

This sequence joins TRBV9 and TRBJ2-1; TRBD1 matches at 7 bases. The length of the CDR3 is 12 residues. The V gene end was trimmed by 1 base and the J gene end by 12 bases; junction bases not matched to a gene: 4. The germline V gene has CDR1 SGDLS and CDR2 YYNGEE. The CDR3 region is CASSVHGTAQFF. For the CDR3, the DNA is TGTGCCAGCAGCGTACACGGGACAGCGCAGTTCTTC.

The V and J genes are TRBV19 and TRBJ1-1; D ambiguous. Germline assignment: CDR1 LNHDA and CDR2 SQIVND (reference sequence). With 7 bases removed from V and 1 base from J, the gap between germline ends came to 13 bases. CDR3 length equals 14 residues. CDR3 amino acids: CASTEKVRNTEAFF. The CDR3 region has the DNA TGTGCCAGTACAGAGAAAGTTCGGAACACTGAAGCTTTCTTT.

This rearrangement joins TRBV6-1 to TRBJ2-4; D call uncertain. The ends were cut back, 9 bases at V and 0 bases at J, with 9 bases in the middle. This CDR3 has 13 residues. Germline CDR1 MNHNS, CDR2 SASEGT. For the CDR3, the DNA is TGTGCCAGTTCCGATCTAGCCAAAAACATTCAGTACTTC. Its protein product is CASSDLAKNIQYF.

V is TRBV7-2 and J is TRBJ2-1; perhaps TRBD2 as D (5 bases). Trimming stripped 5 bases from V and 9 bases from J, with 8 bases between. The CDR3 sequence is 11 residues long. Germline CDR1 reads SGHTA; CDR2 reads FQGNSA. DNA for the CDR3: TGTGCCAGCAGCACTAGTTCTGAGCAGTTCTTC. Amino acid sequence: CASSTSSEQFF.

J is TRBJ2-1 and V is TRBV5-1, with D tentatively TRBD2 (6 bases). Germline loops: CDR1 SGHRS, CDR2 YFSETQ. Trimming took off 7 bases at V and 4 bases at J, with 9 bases between the two ends. CDR3 length: 12 residues. The CDR3 DNA reads as TGCGCCAGCTCGGGACTGTACAATGAGCAGTTCTTC. This gives the protein CASSGLYNEQFF.

The chain uses TRBV2 and TRBJ2-2; D gene ambiguous. The CDR3 is made up of 13 amino acids. V was trimmed by 5 bases and J by 6 bases, leaving 10 bases between them. Germline V gene lookup returns CDR1 SNHLY and CDR2 FYNNEI. As DNA, the CDR3 is TGTGCCAGCAGTAGTTCTGTATCCGGGGAGCTGTTTTTT. Its translation: CASSSSVSGELFF.

The genes are TRBV27 and TRBJ1-1; D not resolved. This CDR3 comprises 14 residues. V lost 4 bases and J 0 bases, leaving 9 bases between the germline ends. From germline, CDR1 is MNHEY and CDR2 SMNVEV (reference sequence). The CDR3 nucleotides are TGTGCCAGCAGTTCTGGGGAGTTGAACACTGAAGCTTTCTTT. It translates to CASSSGELNTEAFF.

This sequence joins TRBV4-3 and TRBJ2-2, with TRBD2 matching over 10 bases. Unmatched junction bases numbered 11, after V lost 3 bases and J lost 4 bases. CDR3 length equals 18 residues. Per germline, CDR1 LGHNA and CDR2 YSLEER. The CDR3 is CASSHHPAGGQVTGELFF. The CDR3, as DNA: TGCGCCAGCAGCCATCACCCAGCGGGAGGGCAGGTCACCGGGGAGCTGTTTTTT.